The 29 T cell receptor beta chains reported below all come from one sample, sequenced in a study of blood T cell repertoires in COVID-19. Using immunoSEQ multiplex PCR, the repertoire was profiled, and TCRdb retains in-frame clones only, with some absent. The sample shows 95,000 to 150,000 clones, roughly 84% of them seen only once. The specimen was PBMCs or T cells enriched from blood (not recorded which). All receptors come from a woman aged 25 to 39 who had recovered from COVID-19.

This clone was observed once. J is TRBJ2-1 and V is TRBV5-5; D gene ambiguous. The CDR3 spans 15 residues. The germline gives CDR1 SGHKS, CDR2 YYEKEE (reference sequence). V was pared by 0 bases and J by 0 bases, with 7 bases between. The DNA for the CDR3 is TGTGCCAGCAGCTTGGTCTGGAGCTCCTACAATGAGCAGTTCTTC. Its protein product is CASSLVWSSYNEQFF. The full variable domain, with the rest looked up from reference TRBV5-5 and TRBJ2-1, is DAGVTQSPTHLIKTRGQQVTLRCSPISGHKSVSWYQQVLGQGPQFIFQYYEKEERGRGNFPDRFSARQFPNYSSELNVNALLLGDSALYLCASSLVWSSYNEQFFGPGTRLTVL.

V and J are TRBV28 and TRBJ1-4; the match to TRBD1 covers 7 bases. This CDR3 is 13 amino acids long. CDR1 and CDR2 (germline): MDHEN, SYDVKM. V lost 2 bases, J lost 8 bases, and 2 bases stayed unmatched. CDR3 nucleotides: TGTGCCAGCAGTTTAGACAGGGACGAAAAACTGTTTTTT. This encodes CASSLDRDEKLFF.

The chain combines TRBV27 with TRBJ2-5, with 8 bases that match TRBD2. The CDR3 runs 14 residues. Germline CDR1 and CDR2: MNHEY and SMNVEV (reference sequence). V was clipped by 5 bases and J by 4 bases; unmatched bases: 6. The DNA for the CDR3 is TGTGCCAGCAGTGGCCTAGCGGGCCGAGAGACCCAGTACTTC. It encodes CASSGLAGRETQYF.

This clone was seen more than once but under ten times. The rearrangement links TRBV7-6 to TRBJ2-7, with D possibly matching TRBD2 (6 bases). V was clipped by 0 bases and J by 2 bases, with 17 bases between them. Germline V gives CDR1 SGHVS, CDR2 FNYEAQ. This CDR3 contains 17 residues. In DNA, the CDR3 is TGTGCCAGCAGCTTAGCGAGGTGGAGCGGGCTCACCTACGAGCAGTACTTC. Protein product: CASSLARWSGLTYEQYF.

The chain links TRBV6-5 to TRBJ2-7; TRBD1 aligns across 9 bases. The CDR3 extends over 15 amino acids. Germline CDR1 reads MNHEY; CDR2 reads SVGAGI. J was trimmed by 6 bases and V by 3 bases; bases with no gene match: 9. The CDR3 DNA is TGTGCCAGCAGTTATCAACCGGGACAGGGTCGCGAGCAGTACTTC. Encoded protein: CASSYQPGQGREQYF.

The CDR3 DNA follows: TGTGCCAGCAGCCCAAGACTAGCGGTCGGTGAGCAGTTCTTC. Protein: CASSPRLAVGEQFF. The genes are TRBV11-2 and TRBJ2-1; 9 positions match TRBD2. V shed 5 bases, J shed 9 bases, and the junction held 8 bases outside the gene matches. Germline CDR1 and CDR2: SGHAT and FQNNGV. The CDR3 is 14 residues long. The variable domain in full, completed from reference TRBV11-2 and TRBJ2-1, reads EAGVAQSPRYKIIEKRQSVAFWCNPISGHATLYWYQQILGQGPKLLIQFQNNGVVDDSQLPKDRFSAERLKGVDSTLKIQPAKLEDSAVYLCASSPRLAVGEQFFGPGTRLTVL.

This clone has more than one count but fewer than ten. The rearrangement joins TRBV7-9 to TRBJ2-7, with TRBD1 matching 11 bases. Per the germline V gene, CDR1 is SEHNR and CDR2 is FQNEAQ (reference sequence). The ends lost 5 bases at V and 4 bases at J; junction bases unmatched: 7. The CDR3 totals 15 residues. For the CDR3, the DNA is TGTGCCAGCAGCCGATACGGACAGGGGGCTTACGAGCAGTACTTC. Amino acids: CASSRYGQGAYEQYF.

The chain combines TRBV3-1 (or the pseudogene TRBV3-2) with TRBJ2-2; 9 nucleotides match TRBD2. Germline lookup yields CDR1 LGHDT and CDR2 YNNKEL (reference sequence). CDR3 length equals 14 residues. The junction had 4 bases not matched to a gene; V was cut back by 4 bases and J by 7 bases. CDR3 in amino acids: CASSLATSGGELFF. CDR3 in DNA: TGTGCCAGCAGCCTCGCGACTAGCGGCGGGGAGCTGTTTTTT.

This chain connects TRBV28 to TRBJ2-1; TRBD2 aligns across 10 bases. CDR1 is MDHEN, CDR2 SYDVKM, per germline. This CDR3 is 15 amino acids long. The trim removed 3 bases at V and 12 bases at J, leaving 11 bases unmatched. The CDR3: CASSLISSGRNWQFF. The DNA for the CDR3 is TGTGCCAGCAGTTTGATCTCTAGCGGGAGAAATTGGCAGTTCTTC. Filled out from reference TRBV28 and TRBJ2-1, the complete variable domain reads DVKVTQSSRYLVKRTGEKVFLECVQDMDHENMFWYRQDPGLGLRLIYFSYDVKMKEKGDIPEGYSVSREKKERFSLILESASTNQTSMYLCASSLISSGRNWQFFGPGTRLTVL.

J is TRBJ2-2 and V is TRBV18, with 10 bases fitting TRBD2. The CDR3 is 16 amino acids. The germline V gene encodes CDR1 KGHSH and CDR2 LQKENI. J was trimmed by 5 bases and V by 2 bases; bases with no gene match: 5. This chain's CDR3 is CASSPALAGVTGELFF. The CDR3 nucleotides read TGTGCCAGCTCACCAGCCCTAGCGGGAGTAACCGGGGAGCTGTTTTTT.

The chain couples TRBV5-1 to TRBJ1-3, with D tentatively TRBD1 (5 bases). Trimming stripped 4 bases from V and 0 bases from J, with 11 bases between. Germline V gene sequence: CDR1 SGHRS, CDR2 YFSETQ. The CDR3 extends over 15 amino acids. CDR3 nucleotides: TGCGCCAGCAGCCCGGACAAACACTCTGGAAACACCATATATTTT. It encodes CASSPDKHSGNTIYF.

This sequence joins TRBV19 and TRBJ2-3; no clear D. Trimming stripped 2 bases from V and 0 bases from J, with 9 bases between. CDR3 length: 15 residues. Germline loops: CDR1 LNHDA, CDR2 SQIVND (reference sequence). The CDR3, as DNA: TGTGCCAGTAGTATATCTGGGCCCAGCACAGATACGCAGTATTTT. It codes for CASSISGPSTDTQYF.

The genes are TRBV28 and TRBJ2-5; D possibly corresponds to TRBD2 (5 bases). This CDR3 has 13 amino acids. V lost 4 bases and J lost 2, with 8 bases in between. From germline, CDR1 is MDHEN and CDR2 SYDVKM. The CDR3 loop reads CASSSGMQETQYF. CDR3 coding DNA: TGTGCCAGCAGTTCCGGGATGCAAGAGACCCAGTACTTC.

The V gene is TRBV5-6, the J gene TRBJ2-1; D call uncertain. Germline CDR1 and CDR2: SGHDT and YYEEEE. CDR3 length: 12 residues. Trimming pared 4 bases from V and 6 bases from J, leaving 8 bases between. The CDR3 reads CASSRPGNEQFF. CDR3 coding DNA: TGTGCCAGCAGCCGTCCGGGCAATGAGCAGTTCTTC.

The V call is TRBV21-1, the J call TRBJ2-1; TRBD2 is taken as the D call from the table, unchecked against the DNA. TRBV21-1 is noted as a pseudogene. This CDR3 comprises 15 residues. CDR3 nucleotide sequence: TGTGCCAGCACCACCAGGGTCGGCGGGGCCCATGAGCAGTTCTTC. Amino acids: CASTTRVGGAHEQFF.

The chain links TRBV7-9 to TRBJ2-6, with 9 positions matching TRBD1. The CDR3 consists of 19 residues. The germline gives CDR1 SEHNR, CDR2 FQNEAQ (reference sequence). V shed 5 bases and J 0 bases; nucleotides not matched to a gene: 11. The chain's CDR3 is CASSLFRDRASSGANVLTF. Here the CDR3 DNA reads TGTGCCAGCAGCCTATTCCGGGACAGGGCTTCCTCTGGGGCCAACGTCCTGACTTTC.

This chain links TRBV4-2 with TRBJ1-3; 8 bases match TRBD1. The CDR3 is 18 amino acids. The V gene's germline CDR1 is LGHNA and CDR2 YNFKEQ. V shed 4 bases and J 3 bases; nucleotides not matched to a gene: 14. CDR3 sequence reads: CASSRRQGSMSFGNTIYF. The CDR3 nucleotides are TGTGCCAGCAGCCGAAGACAGGGGTCCATGTCATTTGGAAACACCATATATTTT.

The rearrangement joins TRBV29-1 to TRBJ2-1, with D tentatively TRBD2 (5 bases). Germline CDR1 is SQVTM and CDR2 is ANQGSEA. Trimming stripped 2 bases from V and 1 base from J, with 9 bases between. The CDR3 runs 14 residues. This CDR3 is CSVEPRGSYNEQFF. CDR3 sequence (DNA): TGCAGCGTTGAACCCCGGGGTTCCTACAATGAGCAGTTCTTC.

This clone was recorded once. V and J are TRBV30 and TRBJ1-5, with 9 positions matching TRBD1. J gave up 5 bases and V 3 bases, and 5 bases lay outside the gene matches. CDR3 size: 14 residues. CDR1 and CDR2 (germline): GTSNPN, SVGIG (reference sequence). The CDR3 nucleotides read TGTGCCTGGAGGGGGGACAGGGATGATCAGCCCCAGCATTTT. Translated, it gives CAWRGDRDDQPQHF.

This clone has just a few counts. This rearrangement joins TRBV19 to TRBJ2-1, with a possible D match to TRBD2 (6 bases). Trimming stripped 4 bases from V and 10 bases from J, with 20 bases between. Germline V gives CDR1 LNHDA, CDR2 SQIVND (reference sequence). The CDR3 runs 15 residues. The chain's CDR3 is CASSKGNPPGGEQFF. CDR3 nucleotides: TGTGCCAGTAGTAAGGGGAACCCCCCAGGAGGGGAGCAGTTCTTC.

The rearrangement uses TRBV27 and TRBJ1-6; TRBD1 matches 10 bases. This CDR3 is 15 amino acids long. Germline V CDR1 and CDR2: MNHEY, SMNVEV (reference sequence). V lost 6 bases and J lost 8; bases outside the gene matches: 7. The CDR3 DNA follows: TGTGCCAGCAGCGTCCCCGGGACAGGGGATTCACCCCTCCACTTT. Translating it yields CASSVPGTGDSPLHF.

This sequence joins TRBV28 and TRBJ1-2, with TRBD1 matching 8 bases. Trimming cost V 3 bases and J 4 bases; bases outside gene matches: 10. Germline V CDR1 and CDR2: MDHEN, SYDVKM. The CDR3 consists of 16 residues. The CDR3 nucleotides are TGTGCCAGCAGTTTTCCTACAGGACAGGGAAGCTATGGCTACACCTTC. Encoded protein: CASSFPTGQGSYGYTF.

This clone was recorded once. This chain uses TRBV6-5 with TRBJ2-7; 10 nucleotides line up with TRBD1. Germline V gives CDR1 MNHEY, CDR2 SVGAGI. This CDR3 contains 15 residues. Trimming at V came to 2 bases and at J to 2 bases, leaving 3 bases not matched to a gene. CDR3 sequence: CASSYGTGETYEQYF. The CDR3 DNA sequence: TGTGCCAGCAGTTACGGGACAGGGGAGACCTACGAGCAGTACTTC.

This clone was recorded once. This chain connects TRBV30 to TRBJ1-1; tentative D call: TRBD1 (6 bases). The germline V and J ends were trimmed by 1 base and 4 bases, with 10 bases remaining between them. Germline V lookup: CDR1 GTSNPN, CDR2 SVGIG (reference sequence). The CDR3 runs to 13 residues. CDR3 DNA sequence: TGTGCCTGGAGTGGGGGGCTTGGCACTGAAGCTTTCTTT. Its translation: CAWSGGLGTEAFF.

This clone appeared once. Written as DNA, the CDR3 is TGTGCCAGCAGCAGAGGGGGAGGGCGAAACAATGAGCAGTTCTTC. This codes for CASSRGGGRNNEQFF. J is TRBJ2-1 and V is TRBV14; tentative D call: TRBD2 (7 bases). The CDR3 has 15 residues. V was cut by 5 bases and J by 5 bases, with 16 bases left in between. The germline V gene encodes CDR1 SGHDN and CDR2 FVKESK. Filled out from reference TRBV14 and TRBJ2-1, the complete variable domain reads EAGVTQFPSHSVIEKGQTVTLRCDPISGHDNLYWYRRVMGKEIKFLLHFVKESKQDESGMPNNRFLAERTGGTYSTLKVQPAELEDSGVYFCASSRGGGRNNEQFFGPGTRLTVL.

V and J are TRBV10-3 and TRBJ2-7; 11 nucleotides align to TRBD1. CDR1 and CDR2 (germline): ENHRY, SYGVKD. The CDR3 has 15 amino acids. V lost 6 bases to trimming and J lost 3 bases; unmatched junction nucleotides: 7. The CDR3 DNA reads TGTGCCATCAGGCCCGGACAGGGGGCGGGCTACGAGCAGTACTTC. Translation: CAIRPGQGAGYEQYF.

The chain recombines TRBV4-3 with TRBJ2-5, with 8 bases matching TRBD2. Trimming at V came to 3 bases and at J to 1 base, leaving 4 bases not matched to a gene. The CDR3 has 15 residues. Germline CDR1 LGHNA, CDR2 YSLEER. CDR3 in DNA: TGCGCCAGCAGCCACAGCCGGGGGGGCCAAGAGACCCAGTACTTC. Its protein is CASSHSRGGQETQYF.

The chain employs TRBV28 and TRBJ1-2; D not resolved. The CDR3 length is 12 residues. V shed 2 bases and J shed 5 bases, with 6 bases lying between them. The germline V gene has CDR1 MDHEN and CDR2 SYDVKM. CDR3 region: CASSLELYGYTF. The CDR3 nucleotides read TGTGCCAGCAGTTTAGAGCTATATGGCTACACCTTC.

This chain connects TRBV28 to TRBJ1-4, with D tentatively TRBD1 (5 bases). Germline V lookup: CDR1 MDHEN, CDR2 SYDVKM. The V end lost 5 bases, the J end lost 8 bases, and 12 bases lay between the germline ends. The CDR3 contains 13 residues. The DNA of the CDR3 is TGTGCCAGCAGTCCACCGGGGGAGGAAAAACTGTTTTTT. This translates into CASSPPGEEKLFF.